This TCR beta chain was observed in a study of T cell responses to AZD1222 COVID-19 vaccine. Study results and caveats: Just six AZD1222 recipients were seropositive at baseline. The donor group comprised mostly white British people and more females; the analysis possibly underestimated clonal diversity. Sampling captured repertoires only after the peak T cell response. Breadth and depth of Spike-specific TCRs rose after two AZD1222 doses.

Regarding this clone: Its target is not known.

Trimming took off 0 bases at V and 1 base at J, with 10 bases between the two ends. Germline loops: CDR1 MNHEY, CDR2 SVGAGI. This CDR3 has 16 amino acids. Generated by immunoSEQ multiplex PCR, the TCRdb table keeps only in-frame clones and is missing some. The profile shows 100,000 to 150,000 clones, more than 70% of them singletons. V is TRBV6-5 and J is TRBJ1-5; D possibly corresponds to TRBD1 (5 bases). The sequencing here drew on peripheral blood, taken 28 days after the second AZD1222 dose. The sequence was collected from an adult who received the AZD1222 COVID-19 vaccine. The CDR3 sequence is CASSYSWGSSNQPQHF. The CDR3 DNA reads as TGTGCCAGCAGTTACTCCTGGGGGTCAAGCAATCAGCCCCAGCATTTT.